This TCR beta chain was captured in a study of blood T cell repertoires in COVID-19. About the study: Italy, Spain and the United States were the sources of the convalescent and acute COVID-19 samples. T cells, B-cell-depleted T cells, or PBMCs supplied cDNA or gDNA.

With 4 bases clipped from V and 0 bases from J, the junction kept 4 bases outside the gene matches. This CDR3 spans 16 amino acids. Looked up from germline, CDR1 is SGHNT and CDR2 is YYREEE (reference sequence). In the original workflow: Estimated nucleated cell counts came from reference gene primer amplification. Profiling relied on immunoSEQ multiplex PCR, and the TCRdb table lists in-frame clones only, not all of them. For V, J and clone size, that table is used; D and trimming come from the DNA. The repertoire holds about 170,000 clones, with roughly 84% as singletons. Sequenced: peripheral blood. The chain is built from TRBV5-4 and TRBJ2-3; the match to TRBD2 covers 11 bases. This TCR derives from an elderly woman with active or convalescent COVID-19. The CDR3 here is CASSRGLAESTDTQYF. The CDR3 DNA sequence: TGTGCCAGCAGCCGGGGACTAGCGGAGAGCACAGATACGCAGTATTTT.